Below are 26 T cell receptor beta chains sequenced from a single sample in a study of cytotoxic CD8 clonotypes in ibrutinib-treated CLL. The method was immunoSEQ multiplex PCR; TCRdb's version includes in-frame clones alone and lacks a portion of them. The table records about 310,000 clones, almost 80% of them present only once. The sequencing used PBMCs, collected before ibrutinib treatment. These TCRs come from a human donor with chronic lymphocytic leukemia.

In its sample, this clone was seen once. The chain employs TRBV19 and TRBJ2-4; TRBD2 agrees at 7 bases. CDR3 length: 16 amino acids. Losses at the gene ends were 4 bases for V and 0 bases for J; bases not matched to a gene: 6. Germline CDR1 LNHDA, CDR2 SQIVND (reference sequence). In DNA, the CDR3 is TGTGCCAGTAGTAGGGAGGGGCAGCTAGCCAAAAACATTCAGTACTTC. This sequence encodes CASSREGQLAKNIQYF.

The V and J genes are TRBV2 and TRBJ2-5, with D unresolved. Germline lookup yields CDR1 SNHLY and CDR2 FYNNEI. V lost 8 bases and J lost 2, with 9 bases in between. There are 12 residues in the CDR3. The CDR3 nucleotides read TGTGCCAGCCTAGATCAACAAGAGACCCAGTACTTC. Translated: CASLDQQETQYF.

This CDR3 reads CASSQDQDSGANVLTF. In nucleotides, the CDR3 is TGCGCCAGCAGCCAAGACCAAGACTCTGGGGCCAACGTCCTGACTTTC. The rearrangement joins TRBV4-3 to TRBJ2-6; no clear D gene. Trimming shortened V by 0 bases and J by 0 bases, and 6 bases separated the two germline ends. Germline CDR1 and CDR2: LGHNA and YSLEER. This CDR3 comprises 16 residues.

The V and J genes are TRBV7-9 and TRBJ2-7; a possible D gene is TRBD1 (5 bases). CDR3 size: 14 residues. Germline V gene sequence: CDR1 SEHNR, CDR2 FQNEAQ (reference sequence). Trimming removed 5 bases from V and 2 bases from J, with 13 bases in between. CDR3 protein: CASSPARAPYEQYF. DNA of the CDR3: TGTGCCAGCAGCCCCGCCAGGGCCCCCTACGAGCAGTACTTC.

V usage is TRBV7-9 and J usage is TRBJ1-3, with unresolved D. Looked up from germline, CDR1 is SEHNR and CDR2 is FQNEAQ (reference sequence). V lost 3 bases and J 0 bases, leaving 6 bases between the germline ends. The CDR3 has 14 amino acids. CDR3 protein: CASSLYGSGNTIYF. The CDR3 DNA sequence: TGTGCCAGCAGCTTGTATGGCTCTGGAAACACCATATATTTT. The whole variable domain, filled in from reference TRBV7-9 and TRBJ1-3, reads DTGVSQNPRHKITKRGQNVTFRCDPISEHNRLYWYRQTLGQGPEFLTYFQNEAQLEKSRLLSDRFSAERPKGSFSTLEIQRTEQGDSAMYLCASSLYGSGNTIYFGEGSWLTVV.

Only one count was recorded for this clone. V usage is TRBV5-4 and J usage is TRBJ2-1; D unclear. The V gene's germline CDR1 is SGHNT and CDR2 YYREEE (reference sequence). CDR3 length equals 16 residues. Trimming shortened V by 0 bases and J by 2 bases, and 12 bases separated the two germline ends. The CDR3 sequence: CASSLVRLVPYNEQFF. The CDR3 region has the DNA TGTGCCAGCAGCTTGGTGAGGTTAGTCCCCTACAATGAGCAGTTCTTC.

The table lists this clone with a few counts. The rearrangement uses TRBV14 and TRBJ2-2; D remains unclear. The CDR3 covers 14 residues. V dropped 11 bases and J dropped 4 bases, with 17 bases sitting between them. The germline V gene encodes CDR1 SGHDN and CDR2 FVKESK. The CDR3 DNA reads as TGTGCCTCCTCACGACTGAAATTCACCGGGGAGCTGTTTTTT. Encoded protein: CASSRLKFTGELFF.

This clone has only a few counts. V gene TRBV6-5 combines with J gene TRBJ1-2; D call uncertain. V shed 4 bases and J shed 3 bases, with 6 bases lying between them. Germline V CDR1 and CDR2: MNHEY, SVGAGI. The CDR3 length is 12 residues. The CDR3 region has the DNA TGTGCCAGCAGTTCCCCCTACTATGGCTACACCTTC. Protein sequence: CASSSPYYGYTF.

J is TRBJ1-1 and V is TRBV29-1; D is undetermined. Trimming removed 3 bases at V and 4 bases at J, with 12 bases between. The CDR3 has 13 amino acids. Germline V gene sequence: CDR1 SQVTM, CDR2 ANQGSEA. CDR3 protein: CSVELSAGTEAFF. The DNA of the CDR3 is TGCAGCGTTGAGCTCTCTGCTGGCACTGAAGCTTTCTTT.

The chain combines TRBV28 with TRBJ1-2; the D gene is possibly TRBD1 (6 bases). Germline CDR1 is MDHEN and CDR2 is SYDVKM. This CDR3 is 13 amino acids long. Here the CDR3 reads CATKADSNYGYTF. In nucleotides, the CDR3 is TGTGCGACCAAGGCGGACAGCAACTATGGCTACACCTTC.

The rearrangement links TRBV21-1 to TRBJ1-2. TRBV21-1 represents a pseudogene. The CDR3 contains 17 residues. CDR3 amino acids: CASSRVMPAASNYGYTF. The CDR3 bases are TGTGCCAGCAGCCGGGTCATGCCGGCGGCGTCAAACTATGGCTACACCTTC.

This clone was found a few times. The genes are TRBV30 and TRBJ1-2; TRBD1 aligns across 8 bases. The CDR3 runs to 12 residues. Per the germline V gene, CDR1 is GTSNPN and CDR2 is SVGIG (reference sequence). V lost 2 bases and J lost 7; bases outside the gene matches: 3. The CDR3 spells CAWSYTGGGYTF. DNA of the CDR3: TGTGCCTGGAGTTATACAGGGGGTGGCTACACCTTC.

This clone was seen only once. The rearrangement joins TRBV9 to TRBJ1-1; no clear D. CDR1 and CDR2 from the germline V gene are SGDLS and YYNGEE. V was shortened by 4 bases and J by 1 base, with 11 bases between the two germline ends. The CDR3 is 14 amino acids. The CDR3 protein is CASSLQPQNTEAFF. In DNA form, the CDR3 reads TGTGCCAGCAGCCTTCAGCCCCAGAACACTGAAGCTTTCTTT.

The rearrangement links TRBV5-6 to TRBJ2-7; TRBD1 is a possible D gene (5 bases). V was trimmed by 0 bases and J by 2 bases, leaving 18 bases between them. Germline V lookup: CDR1 SGHDT, CDR2 YYEEEE. The CDR3 consists of 17 residues. The CDR3 region is CASSLAFSGPTAYEQYF. The DNA of the CDR3 is TGTGCCAGCAGCTTGGCCTTCTCAGGTCCGACAGCCTACGAGCAGTACTTC.

V gene TRBV14 combines with J gene TRBJ1-1, with D perhaps TRBD1 (6 bases). CDR3 length: 14 amino acids. Germline CDR1 and CDR2: SGHDN and FVKESK. Trimming left V 4 bases short and J 3 bases short, with 12 bases between. The CDR3 sequence: CASSLDRFYTEAFF. The CDR3 coding sequence is TGTGCCAGCAGCCTCGACAGGTTTTACACTGAAGCTTTCTTT.

This chain joins TRBV2 and TRBJ2-3; TRBD1 matches at 7 bases. This CDR3 comprises 17 residues. Trimming took 6 bases from V and 2 from J; bases not matched to a gene: 14. Germline assignment: CDR1 SNHLY and CDR2 FYNNEI. CDR3 bases: TGTGCCAGCAGAGGTCTGGACAGGACCCTTAACACAGATACGCAGTATTTT. Amino acid sequence: CASRGLDRTLNTDTQYF.

The rearrangement links TRBV7-9 to TRBJ2-7, with 8 nucleotides matching TRBD2. The CDR3 length is 15 residues. Germline V gene lookup returns CDR1 SEHNR and CDR2 FQNEAQ (reference sequence). With 5 bases clipped from V and 3 bases from J, the junction kept 9 bases outside the gene matches. This chain's CDR3 is CASSPSTSASYEQYF. In nucleotides, the CDR3 is TGTGCCAGCAGCCCCTCGACTAGCGCAAGCTACGAGCAGTACTTC.

The rearrangement joins TRBV9 to TRBJ2-5; D not certain. V lost 0 bases to trimming and J lost 5 bases, with 14 bases between them. Looked up from germline, CDR1 is SGDLS and CDR2 is YYNGEE. The CDR3 is made up of 15 amino acids. DNA of the CDR3: TGTGCCAGCAGCGTAGGAGGCAGGTTGAGGGAGACCCAGTACTTC. It translates to CASSVGGRLRETQYF.

The V call is TRBV4-1, the J call TRBJ2-1; 14 positions match TRBD2. J lost 3 bases, V lost 2 bases, and 12 bases had no gene match. The CDR3 is 20 amino acids. CDR1 is MGHRA and CDR2 is YSYEKL in the germline V gene. CDR3 DNA: TGCGCCAGCAGCCAACTACTAGGGACTAGCGGGAGTAGTAGCTACAATGAGCAGTTCTTC. This codes for CASSQLLGTSGSSSYNEQFF.

The chain employs TRBV6-1 and TRBJ2-7; D gene unclear. V lost 1 base to trimming and J lost 3 bases, with 10 bases between them. Germline V CDR1 and CDR2: MNHNS, SASEGT. The CDR3 runs to 14 residues. CDR3 nucleotide sequence: TGTGCCAGCAGTGAAGAGGTAGCTGACTACGAGCAGTACTTC. Amino acids: CASSEEVADYEQYF.

This clone was detected only a few times. The chain recombines TRBV7-3 with TRBJ2-2, with 9 bases matching TRBD2. Germline trimming cut 5 bases from V and 1 base from J; bases unmatched to any gene: 11. Germline V gene data show CDR1 as SGHTA and CDR2 as FQGTGA. The CDR3 sequence is 18 residues long. The chain's CDR3 is CASSPRGLAGLNTGELFF. The CDR3 bases are TGTGCCAGCAGCCCGAGGGGGCTAGCGGGATTGAACACCGGGGAGCTGTTTTTT.

This clone has only one observation. The chain combines TRBV15 with TRBJ2-5, with 10 bases matching TRBD2. Germline values: CDR1 LNHNV, CDR2 YYDKDF (reference sequence). The CDR3 extends over 19 amino acids. V was pared by 5 bases and J by 5 bases, with 20 bases of the junction left unmatched. DNA of the CDR3: TGTGCCACCAGCCTCGCCGCTAGCGGGAGACTAATTGGAGTGGAGACCCAGTACTTC. It yields the protein CATSLAASGRLIGVETQYF.

V usage is TRBV5-1 and J usage is TRBJ2-1; no clear D. Germline V gives CDR1 SGHRS, CDR2 YFSETQ. Trimming cost V 3 bases and J 3 bases, with 7 bases left between them. The CDR3 has 13 residues. CDR3 loop: CASSSDLYNEQFF. CDR3 nucleotides: TGCGCCAGCAGCTCGGACCTCTACAATGAGCAGTTCTTC.

The V gene is TRBV7-9, the J gene TRBJ1-3, with a weak D call TRBD1 (6 bases). CDR3 size: 15 residues. Trimming shortened V by 4 bases and J by 2 bases, and 12 bases separated the two germline ends. Per the germline V gene, CDR1 is SEHNR and CDR2 is FQNEAQ (reference sequence). CDR3 amino acids: CASSSTWTAGNTIYF. The CDR3, as DNA: TGTGCCAGCAGCTCGACCTGGACAGCTGGAAACACCATATATTTT. Filled out from reference TRBV7-9 and TRBJ1-3, the complete variable domain reads DTGVSQNPRHKITKRGQNVTFRCDPISEHNRLYWYRQTLGQGPEFLTYFQNEAQLEKSRLLSDRFSAERPKGSFSTLEIQRTEQGDSAMYLCASSSTWTAGNTIYFGEGSWLTVV.

V is TRBV19 and J is TRBJ1-2; weak D call: TRBD1 (6 bases). With 1 base removed from V and 4 bases from J, the gap between germline ends came to 19 bases. The CDR3 runs to 17 residues. From germline, CDR1 is LNHDA and CDR2 SQIVND (reference sequence). CDR3 amino acids: CASSIGWPGQITYGYTF. As DNA, the CDR3 is TGTGCCAGTAGTATAGGTTGGCCCGGACAGATAACCTATGGCTACACCTTC.

As for this clone: Additional DNA sequences in this sample encode the identical CDR3. The chain carries TRBV30 and TRBJ1-5, with a tentative D call TRBD1 (6 bases). The V and J ends lost 0 bases and 4 bases respectively, with 10 bases between them. Per germline, CDR1 GTSNPN and CDR2 SVGIG (reference sequence). The CDR3 covers 14 residues. CDR3 residues: CAWSVQGYNQPQHF. DNA of the CDR3: TGTGCCTGGAGTGTACAGGGATATAATCAGCCCCAGCATTTT.